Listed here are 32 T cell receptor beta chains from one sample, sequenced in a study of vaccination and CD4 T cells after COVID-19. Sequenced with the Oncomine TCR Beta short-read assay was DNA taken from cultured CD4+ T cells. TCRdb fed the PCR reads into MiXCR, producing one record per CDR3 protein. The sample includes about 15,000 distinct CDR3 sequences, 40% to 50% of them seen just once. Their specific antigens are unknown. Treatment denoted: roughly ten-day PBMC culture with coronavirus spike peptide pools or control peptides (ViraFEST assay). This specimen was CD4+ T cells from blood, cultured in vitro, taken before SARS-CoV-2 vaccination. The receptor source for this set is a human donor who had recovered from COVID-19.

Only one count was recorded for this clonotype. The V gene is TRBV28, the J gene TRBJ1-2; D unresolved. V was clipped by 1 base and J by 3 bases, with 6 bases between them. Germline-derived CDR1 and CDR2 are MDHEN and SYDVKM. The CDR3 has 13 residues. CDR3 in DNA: TGTGCCAGCAGTTTATCTACGGACTATGGCTACACCTTC. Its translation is CASSLSTDYGYTF.

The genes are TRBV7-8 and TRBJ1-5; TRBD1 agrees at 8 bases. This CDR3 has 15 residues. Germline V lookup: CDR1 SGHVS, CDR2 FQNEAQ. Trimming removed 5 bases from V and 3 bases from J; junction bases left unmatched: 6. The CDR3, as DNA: TGTGCCAGCAGCCTGGGACAGGCGATCAATCAGCCCCAGCATTTT. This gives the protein CASSLGQAINQPQHF. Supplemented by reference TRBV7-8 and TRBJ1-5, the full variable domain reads GAGVSQSPRYKVAKRGQDVALRCDPISGHVSLFWYQQALGQGPEFLTYFQNEAQLDKSGLPSDRFFAERPEGSVSTLKIQRTQQEDSAVYLCASSLGQAINQPQHFGDGTRLSIL.

CDR3 bases: TGTGCCTGGAGTGTCGCTAGCGGGAGGACCGGGGAGCTGTTTTTT. Its protein product is CAWSVASGRTGELFF. The chain combines TRBV30 with TRBJ2-2; 11 nucleotides line up with TRBD2. This CDR3 comprises 15 residues. Germline loops: CDR1 GTSNPN, CDR2 SVGIG (reference sequence). Trimming took 0 bases from V and 5 from J; bases not matched to a gene: 2.

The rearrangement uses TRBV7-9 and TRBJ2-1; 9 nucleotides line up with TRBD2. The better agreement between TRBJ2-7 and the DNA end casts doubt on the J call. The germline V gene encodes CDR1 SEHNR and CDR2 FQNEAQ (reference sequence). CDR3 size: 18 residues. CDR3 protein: CASSFSFARREGLYEQYF. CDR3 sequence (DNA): TGTGCCAGCAGCTTTAGTTTCGCGCGGCGGGAGGGCCTTTACGAGCAGTACTTC.

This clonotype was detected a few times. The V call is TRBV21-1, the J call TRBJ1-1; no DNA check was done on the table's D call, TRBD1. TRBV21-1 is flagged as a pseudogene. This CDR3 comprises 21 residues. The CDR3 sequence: CASSKGLNPAGTGGLNTEAFF. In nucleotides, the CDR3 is TGTGCCAGCAGCAAAGGCTTAAATCCGGCCGGGACAGGGGGCTTGAACACTGAAGCTTTCTTT.

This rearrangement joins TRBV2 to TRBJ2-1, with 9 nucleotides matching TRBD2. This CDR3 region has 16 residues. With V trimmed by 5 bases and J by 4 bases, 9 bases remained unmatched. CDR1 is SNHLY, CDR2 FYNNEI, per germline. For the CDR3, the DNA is TGTGCCAGCAGTAAAACTAGCGGGTTAGGGTACAATGAGCAGTTCTTC. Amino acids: CASSKTSGLGYNEQFF.

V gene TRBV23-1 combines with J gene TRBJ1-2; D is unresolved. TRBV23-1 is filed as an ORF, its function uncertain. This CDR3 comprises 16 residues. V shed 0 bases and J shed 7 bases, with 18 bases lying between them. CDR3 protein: CASSQSGAGRKAGYTF. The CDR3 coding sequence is TGCGCCAGCAGTCAATCGGGTGCGGGGAGGAAAGCTGGCTACACCTTC.

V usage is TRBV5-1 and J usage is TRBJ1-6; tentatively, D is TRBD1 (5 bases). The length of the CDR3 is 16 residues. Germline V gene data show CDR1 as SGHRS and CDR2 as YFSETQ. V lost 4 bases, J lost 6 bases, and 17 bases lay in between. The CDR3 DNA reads TGCGCCAGCAGCGCCCTCCAGGGTGGCGGTAATTCACCCCTCCACTTT. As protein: CASSALQGGGNSPLHF.

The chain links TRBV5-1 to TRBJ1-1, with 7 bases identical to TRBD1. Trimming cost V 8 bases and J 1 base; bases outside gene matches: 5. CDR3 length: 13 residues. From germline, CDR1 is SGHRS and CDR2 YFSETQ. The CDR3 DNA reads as TGCGCCAGTGCAGGACAGGAGAACACTGAAGCTTTCTTT. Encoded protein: CASAGQENTEAFF.

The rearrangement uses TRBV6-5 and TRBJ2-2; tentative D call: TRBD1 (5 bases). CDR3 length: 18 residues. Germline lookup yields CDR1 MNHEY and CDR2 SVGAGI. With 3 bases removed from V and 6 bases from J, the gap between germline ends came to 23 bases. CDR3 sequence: CASSYSPSIQGGSGELFF. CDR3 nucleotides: TGTGCCAGCAGTTATAGCCCTTCTATCCAGGGTGGATCCGGGGAGCTGTTTTTT.

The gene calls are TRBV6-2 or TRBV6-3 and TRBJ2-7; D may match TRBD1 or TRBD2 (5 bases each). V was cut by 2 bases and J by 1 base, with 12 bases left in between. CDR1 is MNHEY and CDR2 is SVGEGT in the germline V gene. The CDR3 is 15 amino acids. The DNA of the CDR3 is TGTGCCAGCAGTTACGGGACCGTACCGTCCTACGAGCAGTACTTC. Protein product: CASSYGTVPSYEQYF.

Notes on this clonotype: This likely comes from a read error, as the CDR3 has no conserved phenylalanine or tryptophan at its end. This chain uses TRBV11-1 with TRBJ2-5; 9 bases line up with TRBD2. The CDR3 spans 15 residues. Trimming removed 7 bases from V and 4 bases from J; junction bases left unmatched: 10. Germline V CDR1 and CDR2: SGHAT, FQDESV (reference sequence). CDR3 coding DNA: TGTGCCAGCAACGCGGGAGGGCCCGTTCCAGAGACCCAGTACCTC. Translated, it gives CASNAGGPVPETQYL.

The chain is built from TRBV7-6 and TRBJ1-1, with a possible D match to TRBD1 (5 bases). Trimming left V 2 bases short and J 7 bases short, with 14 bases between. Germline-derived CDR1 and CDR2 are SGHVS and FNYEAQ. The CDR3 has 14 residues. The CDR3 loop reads CASSLRDEGGEAFF. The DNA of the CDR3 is TGTGCCAGCAGCTTAAGGGACGAGGGAGGTGAAGCTTTCTTT.

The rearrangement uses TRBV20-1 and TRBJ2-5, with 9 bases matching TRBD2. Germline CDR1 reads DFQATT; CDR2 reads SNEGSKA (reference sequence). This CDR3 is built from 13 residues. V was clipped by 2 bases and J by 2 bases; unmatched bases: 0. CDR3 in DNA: TGCAGTGCTAGACTAGCGGGACAAGAGACCCAGTACTTC. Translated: CSARLAGQETQYF.

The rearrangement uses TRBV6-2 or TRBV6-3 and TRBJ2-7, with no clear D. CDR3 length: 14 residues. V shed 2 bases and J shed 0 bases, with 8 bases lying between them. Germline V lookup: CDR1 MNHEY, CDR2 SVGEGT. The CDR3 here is CASSYRATSYEQYF. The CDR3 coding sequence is TGTGCCAGCAGTTACCGTGCCACCTCCTACGAGCAGTACTTC.

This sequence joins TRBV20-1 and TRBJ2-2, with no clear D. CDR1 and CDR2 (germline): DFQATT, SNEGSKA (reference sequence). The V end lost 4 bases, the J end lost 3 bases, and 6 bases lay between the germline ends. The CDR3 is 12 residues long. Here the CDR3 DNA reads TGCAGTGCTATACGGGACACCGGGGAGCTGTTTTTT. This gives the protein CSAIRDTGELFF.

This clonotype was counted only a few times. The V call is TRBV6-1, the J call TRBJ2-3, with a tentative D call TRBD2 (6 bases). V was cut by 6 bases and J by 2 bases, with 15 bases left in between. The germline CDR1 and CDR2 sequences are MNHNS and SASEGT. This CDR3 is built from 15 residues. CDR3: CASREHGGTTDTQYF. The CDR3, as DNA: TGTGCCAGCAGGGAGCATGGAGGGACCACAGATACGCAGTATTTT.

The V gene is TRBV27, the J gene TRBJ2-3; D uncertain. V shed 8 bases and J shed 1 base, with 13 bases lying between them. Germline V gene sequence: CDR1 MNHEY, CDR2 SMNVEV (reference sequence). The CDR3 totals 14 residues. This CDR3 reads CASGVERGTDTQYF. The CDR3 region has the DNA TGTGCCAGCGGAGTCGAACGGGGCACAGATACGCAGTATTTT.

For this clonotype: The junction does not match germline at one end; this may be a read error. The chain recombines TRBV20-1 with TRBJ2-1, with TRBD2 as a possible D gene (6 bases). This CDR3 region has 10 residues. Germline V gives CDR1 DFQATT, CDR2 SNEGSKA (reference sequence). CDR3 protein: CSANAGKSVF. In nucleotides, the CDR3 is TGCAGTGCTAACGCGGGGAAATCGGTCTTC.

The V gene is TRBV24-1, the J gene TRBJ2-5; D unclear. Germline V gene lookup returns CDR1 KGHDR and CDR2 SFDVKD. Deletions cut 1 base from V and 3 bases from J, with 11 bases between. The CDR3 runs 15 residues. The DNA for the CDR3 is TGTGCCACCAGTGATTTTTCTACCCGCGAAGAGACCCAGTACTTC. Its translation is CATSDFSTREETQYF.

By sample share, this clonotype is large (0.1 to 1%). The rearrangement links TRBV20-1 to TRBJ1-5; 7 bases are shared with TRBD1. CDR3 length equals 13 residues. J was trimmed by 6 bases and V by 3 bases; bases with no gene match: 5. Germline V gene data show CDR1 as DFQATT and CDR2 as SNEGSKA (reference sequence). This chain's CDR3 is CSASTTGVQPQHF. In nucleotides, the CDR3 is TGCAGTGCTAGCACAACAGGGGTTCAGCCCCAGCATTTT.

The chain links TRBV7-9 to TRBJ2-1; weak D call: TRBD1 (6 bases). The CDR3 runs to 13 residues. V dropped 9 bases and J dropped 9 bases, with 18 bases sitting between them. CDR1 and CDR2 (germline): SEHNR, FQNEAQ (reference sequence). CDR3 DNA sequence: TGTGCCAGTCGACCCCTAGGGGGTGGTGAGCAGTTCTTC. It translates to CASRPLGGGEQFF. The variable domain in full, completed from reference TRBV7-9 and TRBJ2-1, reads DTGVSQNPRHKITKRGQNVTFRCDPISEHNRLYWYRQTLGQGPEFLTYFQNEAQLEKSRLLSDRFSAERPKGSFSTLEIQRTEQGDSAMYLCASRPLGGGEQFFGPGTRLTVL.

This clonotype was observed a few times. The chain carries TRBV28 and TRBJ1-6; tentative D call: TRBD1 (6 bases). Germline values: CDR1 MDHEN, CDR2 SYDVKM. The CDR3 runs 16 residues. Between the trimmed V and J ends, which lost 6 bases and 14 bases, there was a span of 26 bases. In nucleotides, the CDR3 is TGTGCCAGCAGCGGAAACATAGGGCAAGGGGGGATTTCCCTCCACTTT. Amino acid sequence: CASSGNIGQGGISLHF.

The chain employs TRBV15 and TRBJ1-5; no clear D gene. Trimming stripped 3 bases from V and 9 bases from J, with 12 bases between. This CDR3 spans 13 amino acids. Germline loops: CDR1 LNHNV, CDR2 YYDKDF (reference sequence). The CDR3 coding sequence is TGTGCCACCAGCAGTAGCATGGTATCGCCCCAGCATTTT. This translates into CATSSSMVSPQHF.

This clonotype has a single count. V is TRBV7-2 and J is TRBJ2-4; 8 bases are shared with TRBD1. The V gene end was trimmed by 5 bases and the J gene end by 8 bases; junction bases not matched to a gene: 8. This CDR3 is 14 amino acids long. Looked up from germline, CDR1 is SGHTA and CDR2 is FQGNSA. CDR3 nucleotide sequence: TGTGCCAGCAGCGGTTACGGGACAGGTGACATTCAGTACTTC. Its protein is CASSGYGTGDIQYF.

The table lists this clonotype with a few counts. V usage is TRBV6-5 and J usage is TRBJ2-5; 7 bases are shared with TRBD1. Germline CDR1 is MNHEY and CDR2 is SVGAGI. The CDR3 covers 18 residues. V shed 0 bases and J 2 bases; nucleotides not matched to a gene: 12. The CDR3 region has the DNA TGTGCCAGCAGTTACTCGGGTGTGGGTTGGACAGGACAAGAGACCCAGTACTTC. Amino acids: CASSYSGVGWTGQETQYF.

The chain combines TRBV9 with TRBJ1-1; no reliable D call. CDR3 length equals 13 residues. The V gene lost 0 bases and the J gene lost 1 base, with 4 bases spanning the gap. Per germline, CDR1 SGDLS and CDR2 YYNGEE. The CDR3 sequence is CASSVDANTEAFF. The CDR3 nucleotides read TGTGCCAGCAGCGTAGACGCGAACACTGAAGCTTTCTTT.

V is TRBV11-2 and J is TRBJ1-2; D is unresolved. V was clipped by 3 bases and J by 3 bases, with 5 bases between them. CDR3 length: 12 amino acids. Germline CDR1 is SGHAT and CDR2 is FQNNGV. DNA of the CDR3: TGTGCCAGCAGCTTTACCGACTATGGCTACACCTTC. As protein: CASSFTDYGYTF.

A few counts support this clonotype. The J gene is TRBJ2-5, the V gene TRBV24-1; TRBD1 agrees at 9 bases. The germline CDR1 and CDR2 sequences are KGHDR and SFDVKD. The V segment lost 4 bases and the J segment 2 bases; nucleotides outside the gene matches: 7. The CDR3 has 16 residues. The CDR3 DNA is TGTGCCACCAGTGACCCCGGGACAGGGAAACAAGAGACCCAGTACTTC. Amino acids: CATSDPGTGKQETQYF.

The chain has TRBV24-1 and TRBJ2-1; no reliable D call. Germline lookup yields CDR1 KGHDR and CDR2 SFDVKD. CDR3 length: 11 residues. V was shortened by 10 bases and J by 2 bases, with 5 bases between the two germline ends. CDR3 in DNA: TGTGCCACGAGTACCTACAATGAGCAGTTCTTC. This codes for CATSTYNEQFF.

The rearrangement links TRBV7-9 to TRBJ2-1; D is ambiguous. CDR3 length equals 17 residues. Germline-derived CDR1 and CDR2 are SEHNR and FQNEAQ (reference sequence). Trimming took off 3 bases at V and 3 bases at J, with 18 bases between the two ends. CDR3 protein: CASSFRLIGAHYNEQFF. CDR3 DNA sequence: TGTGCCAGCAGCTTCAGGTTGATCGGCGCTCACTACAATGAGCAGTTCTTC.

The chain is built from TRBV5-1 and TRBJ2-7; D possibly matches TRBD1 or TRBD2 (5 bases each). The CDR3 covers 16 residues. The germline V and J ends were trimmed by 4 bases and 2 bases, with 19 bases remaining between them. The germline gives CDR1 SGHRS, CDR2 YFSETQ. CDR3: CASSSYRDRSPYEQYF. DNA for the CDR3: TGCGCCAGCAGCAGCTACCGGGACCGGTCCCCCTACGAGCAGTACTTC.